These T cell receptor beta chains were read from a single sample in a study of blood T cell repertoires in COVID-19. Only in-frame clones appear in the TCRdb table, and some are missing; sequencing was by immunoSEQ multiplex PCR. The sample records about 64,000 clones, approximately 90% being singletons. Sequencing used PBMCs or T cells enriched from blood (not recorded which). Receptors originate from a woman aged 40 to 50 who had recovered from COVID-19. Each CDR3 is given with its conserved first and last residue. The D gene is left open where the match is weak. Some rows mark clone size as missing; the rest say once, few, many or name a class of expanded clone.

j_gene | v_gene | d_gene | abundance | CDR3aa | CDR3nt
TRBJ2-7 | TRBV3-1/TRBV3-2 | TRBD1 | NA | CASRRGQGKTYEQYF | TGTGCCAGCCGGAGGGGACAGGGGAAAACCTACGAGCAGTACTTC
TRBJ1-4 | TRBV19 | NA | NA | CATQFSGSPEKLFF | TGTGCCACCCAATTTTCCGGGAGCCCGGAAAAACTGTTTTTT
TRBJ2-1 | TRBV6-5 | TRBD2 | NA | CASSYSGTITNNEQFF | TGTGCCAGCAGTTACTCAGGGACTATAACCAACAATGAGCAGTTCTTC
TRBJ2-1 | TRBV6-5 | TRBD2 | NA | CASRLRLADYNEQFF | TGTGCCAGCAGACTCAGACTAGCGGATTACAATGAGCAGTTCTTC
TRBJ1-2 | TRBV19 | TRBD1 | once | CASSLGGTGTYGYTF | TGTGCCAGTAGTCTCGGAGGGACAGGAACTTATGGCTACACCTTC
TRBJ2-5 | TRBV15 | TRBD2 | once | CATSREGTSGGWETQYF | TGTGCCACCAGCAGAGAGGGGACTAGCGGGGGTTGGGAGACCCAGTACTTC
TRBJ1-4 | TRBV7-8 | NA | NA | CASSSYRALREKLFF | TGTGCCAGCAGCTCCTACAGGGCCTTAAGGGAAAAACTGTTTTTT
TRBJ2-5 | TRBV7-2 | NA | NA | CASSYRQVQETQYF | TGTGCCAGCAGCTACCGACAGGTACAAGAGACCCAGTACTTC
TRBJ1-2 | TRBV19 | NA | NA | CASSIDWPGVYGYTF | TGTGCCAGTAGTATAGATTGGCCAGGCGTCTATGGCTACACCTTC
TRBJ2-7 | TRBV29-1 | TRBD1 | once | CSVEQDRGLYEQYF | TGCAGCGTTGAGCAGGACAGGGGACTCTACGAGCAGTACTTC
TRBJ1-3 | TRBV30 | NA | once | CAWTLGGRLSGNTIYF | TGTGCCTGGACCCTGGGAGGTCGTCTGAGCGGAAACACCATATATTTT
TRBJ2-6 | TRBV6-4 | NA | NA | CASSERQGSGANVLTF | TGTGCCAGCAGTGAAAGGCAGGGGTCTGGGGCCAACGTCCTGACTTTC
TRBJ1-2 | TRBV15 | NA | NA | CATSTLSQGYTF | TGTGCCACCAGCACCCTATCCCAGGGTTACACCTTC
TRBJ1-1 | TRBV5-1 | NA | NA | CASSVTGSTEAFF | TGCGCCAGCAGCGTGACAGGATCGACTGAAGCTTTCTTT
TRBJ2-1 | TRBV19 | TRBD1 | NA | CASSIGQGISYNEQFF | TGTGCCAGTAGCATTGGACAGGGGATCTCCTACAATGAGCAGTTCTTC
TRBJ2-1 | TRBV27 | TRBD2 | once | CASSLQPAGGPGEQFF | TGTGCCAGCAGTTTACAACCCGCGGGGGGGCCAGGTGAGCAGTTCTTC
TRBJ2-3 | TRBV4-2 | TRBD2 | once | CASSQEAGGFTDTQYF | TGTGCCAGCAGCCAAGAGGCGGGGGGGTTCACAGATACGCAGTATTTT
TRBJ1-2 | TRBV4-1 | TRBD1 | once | CASSHGQQGGSAGYTF | TGCGCCAGCAGCCACGGTCAACAGGGGGGGTCTGCTGGCTACACCTTC
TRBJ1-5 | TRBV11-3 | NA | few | CASTGLNQPQHF | TGTGCCAGCACAGGACTTAATCAGCCCCAGCATTTT
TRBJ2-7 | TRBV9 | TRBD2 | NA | CASSAGGRAQYF | TGTGCCAGCAGCGCCGGGGGGAGGGCGCAGTACTTC
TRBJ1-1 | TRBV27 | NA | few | CASSLSIGNTEAFF | TGTGCCAGCAGTTTATCCATCGGGAACACTGAAGCTTTCTTT
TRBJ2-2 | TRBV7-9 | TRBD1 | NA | CASSLAPTGYTGELFF | TGTGCCAGCAGCTTAGCGCCGACAGGGTACACCGGGGAGCTGTTTTTT
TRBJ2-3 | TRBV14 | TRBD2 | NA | CASSHGTSGGRTDTQYF | TGTGCCAGCAGCCACGGGACTAGCGGGGGTCGAACAGATACGCAGTATTTT
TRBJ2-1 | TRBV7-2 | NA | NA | CASSAPGAYNEQFF | TGTGCCAGCAGCGCGCCGGGGGCCTACAATGAGCAGTTCTTC
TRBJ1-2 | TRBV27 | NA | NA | CASRRQEGGAYGYTF | TGTGCCAGCAGACGTCAGGAGGGAGGGGCCTATGGCTACACCTTC
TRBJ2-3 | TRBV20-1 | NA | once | CSASGVLAFSTDTQYF | TGCAGTGCTAGTGGTGTGCTAGCTTTTTCCACAGATACGCAGTATTTT
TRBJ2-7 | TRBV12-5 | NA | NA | CASGFGETNRGEQYF | TGTGCTAGTGGTTTCGGGGAAACCAACCGGGGGGAGCAGTACTTC
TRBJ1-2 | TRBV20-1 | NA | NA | CSALRGGDTF | TGCAGTGCTCTCCGGGGAGGGGATACCTTC
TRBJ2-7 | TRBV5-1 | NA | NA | CASSPAGSYEQYF | TGCGCCAGCAGCCCGGCGGGGAGCTACGAGCAGTACTTC
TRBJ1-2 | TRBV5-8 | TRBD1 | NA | CASSTDRGLHYGYTF | TGTGCCAGCAGCACAGACAGGGGGCTCCACTATGGCTACACCTTC
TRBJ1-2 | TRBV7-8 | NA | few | CASSSRSRDTENYGYTF | TGTGCCAGCAGCTCGAGGTCCCGGGACACTGAGAACTATGGCTACACCTTC
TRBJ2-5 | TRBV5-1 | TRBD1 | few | CASSWTGGETQYF | TGCGCCAGCAGCTGGACAGGGGGTGAGACCCAGTACTTC
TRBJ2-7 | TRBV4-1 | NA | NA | CASSRVLTESYEQYF | TGCGCCAGCAGCCGGGTTCTGACAGAATCCTACGAGCAGTACTTC
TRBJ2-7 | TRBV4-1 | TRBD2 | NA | CAICGGRLSYEQYF | TGCGCCATATGCGGGGGGCGCCTTTCCTACGAGCAGTACTTC
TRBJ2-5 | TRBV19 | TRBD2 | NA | CASSIGGGGRGGETQYF | TGTGCCAGTAGTATCGGCGGGGGGGGCAGAGGCGGAGAGACCCAGTACTTC
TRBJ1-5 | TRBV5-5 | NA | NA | CASSLGSVEPQHF | TGTGCCAGCAGCTTGGGGTCAGTGGAGCCCCAGCATTTT
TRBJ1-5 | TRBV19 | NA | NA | CASSIGGLSNQPQHF | TGTGCCAGTAGTATTGGGGGCTTGAGCAATCAGCCCCAGCATTTT
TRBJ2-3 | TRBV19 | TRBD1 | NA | CASSLTGGHNADTQYF | TGTGCCAGTAGTCTAACAGGGGGACACAACGCAGATACGCAGTATTTT
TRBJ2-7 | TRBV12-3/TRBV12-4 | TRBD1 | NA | CASRTGPEQYF | TGTGCCAGCCGGACAGGGCCCGAGCAGTACTTC
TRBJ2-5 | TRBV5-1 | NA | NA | CASSSGVTGTQETQYF | TGCGCCAGCAGCTCTGGCGTCACAGGTACCCAAGAGACCCAGTACTTC
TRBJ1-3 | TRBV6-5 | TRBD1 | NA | CASRLSRDSGNTIYF | TGTGCCAGCAGACTTTCCCGGGACAGTGGAAACACCATATATTTT
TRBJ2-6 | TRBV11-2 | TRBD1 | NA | CASSRDRDSGANVLTF | TGTGCCAGCAGCAGGGACAGGGATTCTGGGGCCAACGTCCTGACTTTC
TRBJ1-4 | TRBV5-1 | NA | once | CASSLDPQREKLFF | TGCGCCAGCAGCCTGGACCCCCAGAGGGAAAAACTGTTTTTT
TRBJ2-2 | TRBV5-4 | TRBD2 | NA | CASSLSGGLNTGELFF | TGTGCCAGCAGCTTGAGCGGGGGCCTTAACACCGGGGAGCTGTTTTTT
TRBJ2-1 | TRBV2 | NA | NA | CASSDRQLYNNEQFF | TGTGCCAGCAGCGATCGACAGTTATACAACAATGAGCAGTTCTTC
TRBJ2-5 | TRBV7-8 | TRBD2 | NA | CASSLFPSGGAETQYF | TGTGCCAGCAGCTTATTCCCTAGCGGGGGGGCAGAGACCCAGTACTTC
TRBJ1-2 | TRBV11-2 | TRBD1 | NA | CASSFAGTGVQGYTF | TGTGCCAGCAGCTTCGCCGGGACAGGGGTTCAGGGCTACACCTTC
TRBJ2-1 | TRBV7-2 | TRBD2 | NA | CASSYGLALNEQFF | TGTGCCAGCAGCTACGGACTAGCGCTGAATGAGCAGTTCTTC
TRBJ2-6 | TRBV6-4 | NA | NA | CASSDTTSGANVLTF | TGTGCCAGCAGTGATACAACCTCTGGGGCCAACGTCCTGACTTTC
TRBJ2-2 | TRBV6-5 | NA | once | CASSRGSGELFF | TGTGCCAGCAGTAGGGGGTCCGGGGAGCTGTTTTTT
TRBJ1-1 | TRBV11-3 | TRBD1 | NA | CASSQLRQGNTEAFF | TGTGCCAGCAGCCAACTACGACAGGGGAACACTGAAGCTTTCTTT
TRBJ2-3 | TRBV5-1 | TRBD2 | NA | CASSLGLAGGPGDTQYF | TGCGCCAGCAGCTTAGGTCTCGCGGGGGGGCCAGGGGATACGCAGTATTTT
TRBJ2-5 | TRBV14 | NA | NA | CASSHGFRETQYF | TGTGCCAGCAGCCATGGCTTTCGAGAGACCCAGTACTTC